This passage covers 9 T cell receptor beta chains from one sample sequenced in a study of blood T cell repertoires in COVID-19. This table comes from immunoSEQ multiplex PCR, and its TCRdb copy is limited to in-frame clones, with some not included. The table records approximately 280,000 clones, around nine tenths of them present only once. Material for sequencing was PBMCs or T cells enriched from blood (not recorded which). These receptors originate from a woman under 30 who had recovered from COVID-19.

The chain carries TRBV5-1 and TRBJ2-4; D call uncertain. This CDR3 has 14 residues. The germline CDR1 and CDR2 sequences are SGHRS and YFSETQ. V lost 0 bases to trimming and J lost 6 bases, with 10 bases between them. Here the CDR3 DNA reads TGCGCCAGCAGCTTGGTTCCAGGATTAAACATTCAGTACTTC. Translated: CASSLVPGLNIQYF. Full variable domain (missing parts from reference TRBV5-1 and TRBJ2-4): KAGVTQTPRYLIKTRGQQVTLSCSPISGHRSVSWYQQTPGQGLQFLFEYFSETQRNKGNFPGRFSGRQFSNSRSEMNVSTLELGDSALYLCASSLVPGLNIQYFGAGTRLSVL.

The CDR3 DNA follows: TGTGCCAGTACTTCCAGTCAGCCCCAGCATTTT. It is translated as CASTSSQPQHF. The chain links TRBV19 to TRBJ1-5; the D is unclear. Deletions cut 7 bases from V and 6 bases from J, with 7 bases between. This CDR3 is built from 11 residues. From germline, CDR1 is LNHDA and CDR2 SQIVND (reference sequence).

This chain links TRBV11-2 with TRBJ1-1; tentatively, D is TRBD1 (5 bases). The CDR3 is made up of 15 amino acids. Germline V lookup: CDR1 SGHAT, CDR2 FQNNGV. The V and J ends lost 6 bases and 3 bases respectively, with 17 bases between them. In nucleotides, the CDR3 is TGTGCCAGCAGAACAGCGGGGACCAGGGACACTGAAGCTTTCTTT. It is translated as CASRTAGTRDTEAFF.

The gene calls are TRBV9 and TRBJ2-1; TRBD2 aligns across 9 bases. This CDR3 region has 16 residues. In germline, CDR1 is SGDLS, CDR2 YYNGEE. V was pared by 3 bases and J by 8 bases, with 12 bases of the junction left unmatched. CDR3 sequence reads: CASSAAGGGAGDEQFF. The CDR3 region has the DNA TGTGCCAGCAGCGCCGCCGGCGGGGGGGCCGGGGATGAGCAGTTCTTC. Looking up the rest from reference TRBV9 and TRBJ2-1 gives the full variable domain: DSGVTQTPKHLITATGQRVTLRCSPRSGDLSVYWYQQSLDQGLQFLIQYYNGEERAKGNILERFSAQQFPDLHSELNLSSLELGDSALYFCASSAAGGGAGDEQFFGPGTRLTVL.

This sequence joins TRBV6-5 and TRBJ2-3; D might be TRBD2 (5 bases). CDR1 MNHEY and CDR2 SVGAGI come from the germline V gene. This CDR3 has 13 amino acids. Trimming cost V 7 bases and J 3 bases, with 11 bases left between them. The CDR3 loop reads CASIRSGTDTQYF. CDR3 nucleotide sequence: TGTGCCAGCATAAGGTCGGGAACAGATACGCAGTATTTT.

V gene TRBV29-1 combines with J gene TRBJ2-2, with 8 bases lining up with TRBD1. Unmatched junction bases numbered 10, after V lost 7 bases and J lost 6 bases. Germline CDR1 is SQVTM and CDR2 is ANQGSEA. The CDR3 totals 14 residues. CDR3 sequence reads: CSASLQGVAGELFF. DNA for the CDR3: TGCAGCGCCTCGCTACAGGGGGTAGCCGGGGAGCTGTTTTTT.

The rearrangement links TRBV7-8 to TRBJ2-7; no definite D call. The CDR3 has 16 amino acids. Germline assignment: CDR1 SGHVS and CDR2 FQNEAQ. V was pared by 1 base and J by 2 bases, with 15 bases between. The CDR3 DNA is TGTGCCAGCAGCTTAGTCACTATCCAATTGGCCTACGAGCAGTACTTC. Translated: CASSLVTIQLAYEQYF.

This chain joins TRBV13 and TRBJ2-1; 14 nucleotides match TRBD2. V shed 1 base and J 0 bases; nucleotides not matched to a gene: 2. The CDR3 is 18 residues long. In germline, CDR1 is PRHDT, CDR2 FYEKMQ (reference sequence). CDR3 bases: TGTGCCAGCAGCTTAGTAGGGACTAGCGGGAGCTCCTACAATGAGCAGTTCTTC. Encoded protein: CASSLVGTSGSSYNEQFF.

The rearrangement uses TRBV6-5 and TRBJ1-1; 10 bases align to TRBD1. Germline V lookup: CDR1 MNHEY, CDR2 SVGAGI. The ends lost 6 bases at V and 5 bases at J; junction bases unmatched: 9. This CDR3 comprises 15 residues. CDR3 region: CASSLGTGVWTEAFF. DNA of the CDR3: TGTGCCAGCAGCCTCGGGACAGGGGTTTGGACTGAAGCTTTCTTT.